This TCR beta chain was observed in a study of blood T cells in healthy people across ages. For the second PCR, which ran for about 6 to 12 cycles, a sample-barcoded 5' primer and a J-beta primer mix were used. TCRdb fed the 5' RACE reads into MiXCR, producing one record per CDR3 protein. The sample gives about 970,000 distinct CDR3 sequences, just over 50% of which show up once; about a fifth is in the top ten. Trimming cost V 3 bases and J 1 base, with 9 bases left between them. The length of the CDR3 is 15 residues. Sequenced: blood. This clonotype originated in a woman aged 55-70 years in good health. This chain joins TRBV12-3 or TRBV12-4 and TRBJ2-2; weak D call: TRBD1 (6 bases). The CDR3 protein is CASSLDSRNTGELFF. CDR3 coding DNA: TGTGCCAGCAGTTTGGACAGTAGGAACACCGGGGAGCTGTTTTTT.